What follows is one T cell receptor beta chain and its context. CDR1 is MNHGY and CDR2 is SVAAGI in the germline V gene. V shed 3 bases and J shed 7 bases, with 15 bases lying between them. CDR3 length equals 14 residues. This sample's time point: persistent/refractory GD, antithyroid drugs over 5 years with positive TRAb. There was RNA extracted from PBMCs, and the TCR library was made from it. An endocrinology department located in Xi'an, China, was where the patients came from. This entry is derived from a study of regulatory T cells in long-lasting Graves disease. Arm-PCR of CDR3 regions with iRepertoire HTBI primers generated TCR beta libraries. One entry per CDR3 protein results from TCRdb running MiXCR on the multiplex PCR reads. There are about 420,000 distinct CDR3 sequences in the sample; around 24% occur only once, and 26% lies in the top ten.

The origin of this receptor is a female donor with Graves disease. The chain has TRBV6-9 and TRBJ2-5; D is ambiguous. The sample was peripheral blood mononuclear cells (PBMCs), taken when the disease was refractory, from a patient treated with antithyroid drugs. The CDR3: CASSYDQDRGTQYF. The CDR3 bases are TGTGCCAGCAGTTACGACCAGGACCGCGGGACCCAGTACTTC.